The 10 T cell receptor beta chains listed next were all sequenced from one sample in a study of regulatory T cells in long-lasting Graves disease. Libraries of TCR beta came from iRepertoire HTBI primers plus Arm-PCR of CDR3 regions. A single record per CDR3 protein comes from TCRdb applying MiXCR to the multiplex PCR reads. The sample includes fewer than 400,000 distinct CDR3 sequences, about 18% of them seen just once. Indicated time point: persistent/refractory GD, antithyroid drugs over 5 years with positive TRAb. Extracted PBMC RNA gave rise to the TCR library. Sample: peripheral blood mononuclear cells (PBMCs), taken when the disease was refractory, from a patient treated with antithyroid drugs. The receptors originated from a female donor with Graves disease.

This clonotype occurred many times. This sequence joins TRBV7-3 and TRBJ2-5, with D perhaps assigned TRBD1 or TRBD2 (5 bases each). CDR1 is SGHTA and CDR2 is FQGTGA in the germline V gene. V dropped 4 bases and J dropped 1 base, with 7 bases sitting between them. This CDR3 comprises 13 residues. The CDR3 is CASSSGPQETQYF. Written as DNA, the CDR3 is TGTGCCAGCAGCTCGGGGCCCCAAGAGACCCAGTACTTC.

This clonotype was counted at least ten times. The CDR3 sequence: CASSLIAPVERGGRWETQYF. The CDR3 nucleotides are TGTGCCAGCAGCCTAATAGCTCCCGTTGAGCGGGGGGGCCGATGGGAGACCCAGTACTTC. This chain connects TRBV11-2 to TRBJ2-5; 10 nucleotides align to TRBD2. J lost 5 bases, V lost 5 bases, and 23 bases had no gene match. CDR1 and CDR2 from the germline V gene are SGHAT and FQNNGV. The CDR3 loop spans 20 amino acids.

J is TRBJ1-1 and V is TRBV5-1, with 7 bases aligning to TRBD1. Germline CDR1 SGHRS, CDR2 YFSETQ. The V segment lost 0 bases and the J segment 2 bases; nucleotides outside the gene matches: 4. The CDR3 covers 15 residues. CDR3 DNA sequence: TGCGCCAGCAGCTTGGCCCGGGACAGAAACACTGAAGCTTTCTTT. Protein: CASSLARDRNTEAFF.

The chain couples TRBV5-1 to TRBJ2-2, with TRBD1 matching 7 bases. Germline V CDR1 and CDR2: SGHRS, YFSETQ. This CDR3 has 14 residues. V shed 0 bases, J shed 7 bases, and the junction held 3 bases outside the gene matches. In DNA form, the CDR3 reads TGCGCCAGCAGCTTGGGACAGGGCGACGGGGAGCTGTTTTTT. Translated, it gives CASSLGQGDGELFF.

This clonotype has more than one count but fewer than ten. V gene TRBV18 combines with J gene TRBJ1-1, with D possibly matching TRBD1 (5 bases). Germline CDR1 and CDR2: KGHSH and LQKENI. The CDR3 is made up of 15 amino acids. Trimming removed 3 bases from V and 1 base from J, with 12 bases in between. As DNA, the CDR3 is TGTGCCAGCTCACCCACAGGCCCGGGGAACACTGAAGCTTTCTTT. It yields the protein CASSPTGPGNTEAFF.

This clonotype was observed a few times. The chain is built from TRBV19 and TRBJ2-7; D is perhaps TRBD2 (6 bases). The V gene lost 7 bases and the J gene lost 2 bases, with 12 bases spanning the gap. Per germline, CDR1 LNHDA and CDR2 SQIVND (reference sequence). This CDR3 is built from 13 residues. Here the CDR3 DNA reads TGTGCCAGTACCACGGGAGTACCCTACGAGCAGTACTTC. Encoded protein: CASTTGVPYEQYF.

J is TRBJ1-3 and V is TRBV5-1; possible D gene TRBD1, 5 bases. From germline, CDR1 is SGHRS and CDR2 YFSETQ. The CDR3 length is 16 residues. The V and J ends lost 4 bases and 0 bases respectively, with 14 bases between them. Written as DNA, the CDR3 is TGCGCCAGCAGCCTATGGGGCCTGGGCTCTGGAAACACCATATATTTT. Amino acids: CASSLWGLGSGNTIYF.

In its sample, this clonotype was seen many times. The chain combines TRBV20-1 with TRBJ2-7, with D perhaps TRBD1 (5 bases). The CDR3 is 14 amino acids. Germline CDR1 reads DFQATT; CDR2 reads SNEGSKA (reference sequence). The V end was cut by 0 bases, the J end by 5 bases, with 14 bases between. The CDR3 sequence is CSARDQGRLHEQYF. The CDR3, as DNA: TGCAGTGCTAGAGATCAGGGTAGGCTCCACGAGCAGTACTTC.

This clonotype occurred many times. The V call is TRBV12-3 or TRBV12-4, the J call TRBJ1-1; TRBD1 agrees at 7 bases. V dropped 6 bases and J dropped 0; count of bases not matched to a gene: 4. The length of the CDR3 is 14 residues. CDR3 nucleotide sequence: TGTGCCAGCAGGCCTCAGGGGGTGAACACTGAAGCTTTCTTT. Translated, it gives CASRPQGVNTEAFF.

This clonotype was seen more than once but under ten times. At one of its ends the junction is not consistent with the germline gene, which may arise from a read error. V usage is TRBV27 and J usage is TRBJ2-7; 10 nucleotides line up with TRBD2. The CDR3 runs 11 residues. Germline-derived CDR1 and CDR2 are MNHEY and SMNVEV (reference sequence). CDR3: CVSGRAREQYF. DNA of the CDR3: TGTGTCAGCGGGAGGGCGCGCGAGCAGTACTTC.